The next 29 T cell receptor beta chains were all read from a single sample in a study of T cell responses to AZD1222 COVID-19 vaccine. Assay used: immunoSEQ multiplex PCR; TCRdb lists only in-frame clones, some missing. This table has tens of thousands of clones, about nine tenths appearing once. This sample comprised peripheral blood, obtained on day 0 of AZD1222 vaccination. These receptors came from an adult in good health.

This clone was counted once. The chain couples TRBV5-1 to TRBJ2-2, with unresolved D. Germline V gene sequence: CDR1 SGHRS, CDR2 YFSETQ. The CDR3 has 14 residues. The V and J ends lost 5 bases and 0 bases respectively, with 8 bases between them. This chain's CDR3 is CASSKEPNTGELFF. The CDR3 region has the DNA TGCGCCAGCAGTAAGGAGCCGAACACCGGGGAGCTGTTTTTT.

The rearrangement joins TRBV19 to TRBJ1-2; 8 nucleotides match TRBD1. The CDR3 spans 14 residues. The V segment lost 2 bases and the J segment 8 bases; nucleotides outside the gene matches: 7. The V gene's germline CDR1 is LNHDA and CDR2 SQIVND (reference sequence). CDR3 protein: CASSIPGTGGGYTF. In DNA form, the CDR3 reads TGTGCCAGTAGTATACCAGGGACAGGCGGGGGCTACACCTTC.

The chain employs TRBV10-1 and TRBJ2-2, with D hard to call. This CDR3 comprises 13 residues. The V gene lost 4 bases and the J gene lost 1 base, with 4 bases spanning the gap. Looked up from germline, CDR1 is WNHNN and CDR2 is SYGVQD (reference sequence). The DNA for the CDR3 is TGCGCCAGCAGTGTAGGGAACACCGGGGAGCTGTTTTTT. Its protein is CASSVGNTGELFF.

The genes are TRBV6-5 and TRBJ1-5, with 7 bases fitting TRBD1. This CDR3 contains 13 residues. Losses at the gene ends were 6 bases for V and 1 base for J; bases not matched to a gene: 0. The germline gives CDR1 MNHEY, CDR2 SVGAGI. CDR3 coding DNA: TGTGCCAGCAGGGGACAGAGCAATCAGCCCCAGCATTTT. This codes for CASRGQSNQPQHF.

This clone occurred once. The gene calls are TRBV7-2 and TRBJ2-7; 7 bases map to TRBD1. Trimming at V came to 5 bases and at J to 0 bases, leaving 7 bases not matched to a gene. The CDR3 spans 15 residues. Germline V lookup: CDR1 SGHTA, CDR2 FQGNSA. CDR3 in amino acids: CASSEDDRVSYEQYF. The CDR3 nucleotides are TGTGCCAGCAGCGAAGACGACAGGGTCTCCTACGAGCAGTACTTC. The variable domain in full, with the rest retrieved from reference TRBV7-2 and TRBJ2-7, is GAGVSQSPSNKVTEKGKDVELRCDPISGHTALYWYRQSLGQGLEFLIYFQGNSAPDKSGLPSDRFSAERTGGSVSTLTIQRTQQEDSAVYLCASSEDDRVSYEQYFGPGTRLTVT.

The J gene is TRBJ2-7, the V gene TRBV19; maybe TRBD2 (5 bases). This CDR3 comprises 15 residues. V gave up 5 bases and J gave up 2 bases, with 16 bases separating them. Germline CDR1 reads LNHDA; CDR2 reads SQIVND (reference sequence). The CDR3: CASSLFPGNAYEQYF. In DNA form, the CDR3 reads TGTGCCAGTAGTCTCTTTCCGGGAAATGCCTACGAGCAGTACTTC.

The genes are TRBV7-2 and TRBJ2-3; 9 nucleotides line up with TRBD2. In germline, CDR1 is SGHTA, CDR2 FQGNSA. V dropped 0 bases and J dropped 9; count of bases not matched to a gene: 4. The CDR3 has 14 amino acids. The CDR3 loop is CASSLAQSGGTQYF. The CDR3 region has the DNA TGTGCCAGCAGCTTAGCGCAGAGCGGGGGGACGCAGTATTTT.

The rearrangement links TRBV2 to TRBJ1-5; D unclear. CDR1 is SNHLY and CDR2 is FYNNEI in the germline V gene. This CDR3 is 13 amino acids long. Trimming removed 3 bases at V and 9 bases at J, with 12 bases between. CDR3 DNA sequence: TGTGCCAGCAGTGAGAGCGGGTTGTCGCCCCAGCATTTT. Encoded protein: CASSESGLSPQHF.

The rearrangement links TRBV7-2 to TRBJ1-1; no clear D gene. V was shortened by 7 bases and J by 0 bases, with 9 bases between the two germline ends. The germline CDR1 and CDR2 sequences are SGHTA and FQGNSA. The CDR3 loop spans 13 amino acids. CDR3 bases: TGTGCCAGCATCTTGCGGCTGAACACTGAAGCTTTCTTT. It encodes CASILRLNTEAFF.

The rearrangement links TRBV5-1 to TRBJ1-2; 10 bases align to TRBD1. This CDR3 has 14 residues. CDR1 and CDR2 (germline): SGHRS, YFSETQ. Unmatched junction bases numbered 11, after V lost 4 bases and J lost 11 bases. The CDR3 DNA sequence: TGCGCCAGCAGCCCGGGACAGGGGTATAGAACTTACACCTTC. Translation: CASSPGQGYRTYTF. The full variable domain, rest sourced from reference TRBV5-1 and TRBJ1-2, is KAGVTQTPRYLIKTRGQQVTLSCSPISGHRSVSWYQQTPGQGLQFLFEYFSETQRNKGNFPGRFSGRQFSNSRSEMNVSTLELGDSALYLCASSPGQGYRTYTFGSGTRLTVV.

The V call is TRBV5-1, the J call TRBJ1-1; maybe TRBD1 (5 bases). V was cut by 1 base and J by 3 bases, with 7 bases left in between. This CDR3 contains 13 residues. CDR1 is SGHRS and CDR2 is YFSETQ in the germline V gene. The CDR3 nucleotides are TGCGCCAGCAGCTTGACCAGGGACACTGAAGCTTTCTTT. Translating it yields CASSLTRDTEAFF.

V and J are TRBV19 and TRBJ1-5; the D gene is possibly TRBD1 (5 bases). Germline loops: CDR1 LNHDA, CDR2 SQIVND (reference sequence). Trimming cost V 4 bases and J 0 bases, with 13 bases left between them. The CDR3 is 16 residues long. CDR3 DNA: TGTGCCAGTAGTACGGCTCGACAGAGTAGCAATCAGCCCCAGCATTTT. Protein product: CASSTARQSSNQPQHF.

V gene TRBV4-2 combines with J gene TRBJ1-1; possible D gene TRBD1, 5 bases. The V and J ends lost 1 base and 6 bases respectively, with 15 bases between them. Germline V gene sequence: CDR1 LGHNA, CDR2 YNFKEQ. This CDR3 contains 15 residues. As DNA, the CDR3 is TGTGCCAGCAGCCAAGGAGAGGGGCCGAGGGCTGAAGCTTTCTTT. Its translation: CASSQGEGPRAEAFF.

The chain has TRBV10-2 and TRBJ1-6, with a weak D call TRBD1 (5 bases). This CDR3 has 13 amino acids. V was cut by 2 bases and J by 14 bases, with 13 bases left in between. Germline assignment: CDR1 WSHSY and CDR2 SAAADI. The DNA for the CDR3 is TGCGCCAGCAGTGAGGGACAAGGGACTACCCTCCACTTT. It encodes CASSEGQGTTLHF.

As DNA, the CDR3 is TGTGCCAGCAGCTCGCCACGATTTGCTGGAAACACCATATATTTT. It codes for CASSSPRFAGNTIYF. V and J are TRBV7-2 and TRBJ1-3, with D unresolved. The V and J ends lost 4 bases and 2 bases respectively, with 12 bases between them. CDR1 SGHTA and CDR2 FQGNSA come from the germline V gene. The CDR3 is made up of 15 amino acids.

CDR3 sequence reads: CASSFETGPTNYGYTF. The CDR3 region has the DNA TGTGCCAGCAGCTTCGAGACAGGACCTACTAACTATGGCTACACCTTC. This sequence joins TRBV5-6 and TRBJ1-2; possible D gene TRBD1, 6 bases. V dropped 2 bases and J dropped 0 bases, with 14 bases sitting between them. The CDR3 consists of 16 residues. The germline CDR1 and CDR2 sequences are SGHDT and YYEEEE.

This clone appeared once. This sequence joins TRBV5-1 and TRBJ2-2; D tentatively fits TRBD1 or TRBD2 (6 bases each). The CDR3 has 16 amino acids. V was pared by 4 bases and J by 4 bases, with 17 bases between. Germline V gene sequence: CDR1 SGHRS, CDR2 YFSETQ. CDR3 in DNA: TGCGCCAGCAGCCCCCGAACAGGGACTTCCACCGGGGAGCTGTTTTTT. Translation gives CASSPRTGTSTGELFF.

This clone was observed once. The V gene is TRBV10-1, the J gene TRBJ2-1, with D perhaps being TRBD1 or TRBD2 (5 bases each). Germline CDR1 and CDR2: WNHNN and SYGVQD (reference sequence). The CDR3 spans 15 residues. V dropped 6 bases and J dropped 0 bases, with 12 bases sitting between them. The CDR3 region has the DNA TGCGCCAGCAGCGGGGACCTGAGCTCCTACAATGAGCAGTTCTTC. Protein sequence: CASSGDLSSYNEQFF.

This clone was seen only a few times. As DNA, the CDR3 is TGTGCCAGCAGAGCGAGCAGGGCGGGGGAGACCCAGTACTTC. Its translation is CASRASRAGETQYF. This chain connects TRBV11-2 to TRBJ2-5, with D possibly TRBD2 on 6 matching bases. The CDR3 runs to 14 residues. The V gene's germline CDR1 is SGHAT and CDR2 FQNNGV. V dropped 6 bases and J dropped 5 bases, with 16 bases sitting between them.

The rearrangement uses TRBV14 and TRBJ2-7, with no clear D. The germline CDR1 and CDR2 sequences are SGHDN and FVKESK. The CDR3 is made up of 13 amino acids. The ends were cut back, 0 bases at V and 8 bases at J, with 11 bases in the middle. The CDR3, as DNA: TGTGCCAGCAGCCAAGATACCACTGGTAAGCAGTACTTC. This sequence encodes CASSQDTTGKQYF.

This chain connects TRBV5-4 to TRBJ1-6; maybe TRBD1 (6 bases). The CDR3 has 16 amino acids. V was shortened by 3 bases and J by 7 bases, with 17 bases between the two germline ends. Germline assignment: CDR1 SGHNT and CDR2 YYREEE (reference sequence). The CDR3, as DNA: TGTGCCAGCAGCTCGGAGCTGGGGGCGGACAATTCACCCCTCCACTTT. It codes for CASSSELGADNSPLHF.

Concerning this clone itself: One end of the junction does not line up with germline, which may come from a read error. This sequence joins TRBV6-2 or TRBV6-3 and TRBJ2-3; D possibly corresponds to TRBD2 (6 bases). The V gene's germline CDR1 is MNHEY and CDR2 SVGEGT. The length of the CDR3 is 12 residues. As DNA, the CDR3 is TGTGCCAGCAGCGAACGCGGGACGGCCTGGGATTTT. Its protein is CASSERGTAWDF.

The chain has TRBV4-1 and TRBJ1-2; no clear D. V lost 0 bases and J lost 6, with 14 bases in between. Germline CDR1 is MGHRA and CDR2 is YSYEKL. This CDR3 has 15 residues. CDR3: CASSQEMTGSNGYTF. DNA of the CDR3: TGCGCCAGCAGCCAAGAAATGACGGGATCGAATGGCTACACCTTC.

The chain uses TRBV5-6 and TRBJ1-6; D perhaps matches TRBD1 (6 bases). The CDR3 runs 13 residues. V was clipped by 0 bases and J by 14 bases, with 12 bases between them. Germline V CDR1 and CDR2: SGHDT, YYEEEE. The chain's CDR3 is CASSLADSSSLHF. CDR3 coding DNA: TGTGCCAGCAGCTTGGCGGACAGCTCTTCCCTCCACTTT.

This chain links TRBV21-1 with TRBJ1-1; TRBD1, the table's D call, was not compared with the DNA. TRBV21-1 is tagged as a pseudogene. The CDR3 covers 14 residues. DNA for the CDR3: TGTGCCAGCAGCAAGCATACAGGGGCCACTGAAGCTTTCTTT. Its protein is CASSKHTGATEAFF.

The rearrangement links TRBV6-5 to TRBJ2-2; 15 bases agree with TRBD2. Germline V gene data show CDR1 as MNHEY and CDR2 as SVGAGI. The junction had 0 bases not matched to a gene; V was cut back by 2 bases and J by 5 bases. This CDR3 is 16 amino acids long. CDR3 loop: CASSYGTSGGTGELFF. The CDR3 DNA follows: TGTGCCAGCAGTTACGGGACTAGCGGGGGGACCGGGGAGCTGTTTTTT.

In DNA, the CDR3 is TGTGCCAGCAGTGACGCAGGGAGGGATCAGCCCCAGCATTTT. Residues: CASSDAGRDQPQHF. The chain couples TRBV2 to TRBJ1-5; possible D gene TRBD1, 5 bases. Trimming removed 3 bases at V and 5 bases at J, with 11 bases between. CDR1 is SNHLY and CDR2 is FYNNEI in the germline V gene. This CDR3 is 14 amino acids long.

This sequence joins TRBV6-1 and TRBJ2-7; the match to TRBD1 covers 9 bases. This CDR3 has 18 amino acids. Germline CDR1 is MNHNS and CDR2 is SASEGT. Germline trimming cut 4 bases from V and 3 bases from J; bases unmatched to any gene: 16. CDR3 sequence (DNA): TGTGCCAGCAGTGTATTATCCTCCGGGACAGGGATTAACTACGAGCAGTACTTC. The encoded protein is CASSVLSSGTGINYEQYF.

Points on this clone: Sequence at one end of the junction differs from germline and may be a read error. The chain joins TRBV6-2 or TRBV6-3 to TRBJ1-1; 8 bases match TRBD1. CDR1 MNHEY and CDR2 SVGEGT come from the germline V gene. CDR3 length equals 14 residues. The CDR3 here is CASRYSGGRTEAFF. The DNA for the CDR3 is TGTGCCAGCAGGTACTCAGGGGGCCGGACTGAAGCTTTCTTT.